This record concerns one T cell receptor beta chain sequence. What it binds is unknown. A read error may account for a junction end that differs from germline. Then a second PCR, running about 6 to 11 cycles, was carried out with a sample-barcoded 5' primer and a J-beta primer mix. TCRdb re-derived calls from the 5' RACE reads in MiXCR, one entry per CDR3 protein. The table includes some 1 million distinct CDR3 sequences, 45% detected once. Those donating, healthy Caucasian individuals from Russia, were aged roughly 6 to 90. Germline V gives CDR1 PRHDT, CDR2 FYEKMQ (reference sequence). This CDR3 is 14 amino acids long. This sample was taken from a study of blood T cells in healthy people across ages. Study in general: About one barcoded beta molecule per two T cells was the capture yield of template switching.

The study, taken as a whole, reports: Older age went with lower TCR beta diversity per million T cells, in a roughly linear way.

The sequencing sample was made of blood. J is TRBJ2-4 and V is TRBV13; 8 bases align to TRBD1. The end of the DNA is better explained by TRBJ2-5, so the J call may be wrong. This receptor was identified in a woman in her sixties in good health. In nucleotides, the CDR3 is TGTGCCGGCAGCCTCCGGGACAGGCAAGAGACCCAGTACTTC. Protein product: CAGSLRDRQETQYF.